Following are 26 T cell receptor beta chains from one sample sequenced in a study of post-analysis software for immune sequencing data. Study findings and constraints: Higher frequency in patients than in controls was seen for roughly five TRBV segments, with TRBV5-6, TRBV5-1 and TRBV20-1 among them.

Carried by the TCR beta cDNA libraries were unique molecular identifiers. Using its own MiXCR run on the PCR reads, TCRdb lists one record per CDR3 protein. The sample has approximately 630,000 distinct CDR3 sequences, 55% to 70% seen once; the top ten hold about 10%. Their specific antigens are unknown. Sequencing was performed on blood. Receptors originate from a girl aged 2-10 years with multiple sclerosis.

This chain uses TRBV5-6 with TRBJ2-1, with TRBD1 matching over 9 bases. The CDR3 length is 18 residues. V lost 0 bases to trimming and J lost 2 bases; unmatched junction nucleotides: 9. Germline assignment: CDR1 SGHDT and CDR2 YYEEEE. The CDR3 DNA reads TGTGCCAGCAGCTTGGAAGGACAGGGGATACGGGCCTACAATGAGCAGTTCTTC. Protein sequence: CASSLEGQGIRAYNEQFF.

V gene TRBV5-1 combines with J gene TRBJ2-5; weak D call: TRBD2 (6 bases). The CDR3 covers 15 residues. Germline V gene data show CDR1 as SGHRS and CDR2 as YFSETQ. V was pared by 1 base and J by 5 bases, with 15 bases between. The CDR3 nucleotides are TGCGCCAGCAGCTTGCGGAGCGGGTGGAAGGAGACCCAGTACTTC. This codes for CASSLRSGWKETQYF.

This clonotype was observed a few times. The chain joins TRBV28 to TRBJ2-5; D call uncertain. This CDR3 spans 15 amino acids. Between the trimmed V and J ends, which lost 4 bases and 2 bases, there was a span of 14 bases. CDR1 is MDHEN, CDR2 SYDVKM, per germline. The CDR3 loop reads CASSSPDWGQETQYF. CDR3 coding DNA: TGTGCCAGCAGTTCCCCTGACTGGGGACAAGAGACCCAGTACTTC. The variable domain in full, completed from reference TRBV28 and TRBJ2-5, reads DVKVTQSSRYLVKRTGEKVFLECVQDMDHENMFWYRQDPGLGLRLIYFSYDVKMKEKGDIPEGYSVSREKKERFSLILESASTNQTSMYLCASSSPDWGQETQYFGPGTRLLVL.

The chain combines TRBV20-1 with TRBJ2-7, with unresolved D. Trimming pared 6 bases from V and 2 bases from J, leaving 11 bases between. The CDR3 runs to 12 residues. Germline CDR1 reads DFQATT; CDR2 reads SNEGSKA (reference sequence). DNA for the CDR3: TGCAGTGCCTACCGCAGGCCCTACGAGCAGTACTTC. It specifies CSAYRRPYEQYF.

This clonotype was counted only a few times. The chain joins TRBV20-1 to TRBJ2-1; D might be TRBD1 (5 bases). The CDR3 has 12 residues. V was shortened by 3 bases and J by 8 bases, with 11 bases between the two germline ends. Germline V gene data show CDR1 as DFQATT and CDR2 as SNEGSKA (reference sequence). The CDR3 reads CSASYRSHEQFF. In nucleotides, the CDR3 is TGCAGTGCTAGTTACAGGTCCCATGAGCAGTTCTTC.

The sample holds a few counts of this clonotype. The CDR3 here is CASSSRGTARPGVAHNEQFF. The DNA of the CDR3 is TGTGCCAGCAGCTCCCGAGGGACGGCCAGACCTGGGGTGGCCCACAATGAGCAGTTCTTC. The V call is TRBV7-8, the J call TRBJ2-1, with D perhaps TRBD1 or TRBD2 (5 bases each). The CDR3 runs 20 residues. The V gene's germline CDR1 is SGHVS and CDR2 FQNEAQ. The V end was cut by 4 bases, the J end by 5 bases, with 30 bases between.

About this clonotype: This may be a read error: a much more frequent sequence differs by one nucleotide. The rearrangement joins TRBV3-1 to TRBJ2-1, with D perhaps matching TRBD2 (6 bases). Trimming removed 1 base at V and 6 bases at J, with 7 bases between. The germline V gene encodes CDR1 LGHDT and CDR2 YNNKEL (reference sequence). The CDR3 is 13 amino acids. CDR3 coding DNA: TGTGCCAGCAGCCAAGGGAGGGTCAATGAGCAGTTCTTC. Translation gives CASSQGRVNEQFF.

The J gene is TRBJ2-5, the V gene TRBV20-1, with D unclear. Trimming removed 3 bases at V and 2 bases at J, with 10 bases between. The CDR3 has 13 residues. The V gene's germline CDR1 is DFQATT and CDR2 SNEGSKA (reference sequence). In DNA, the CDR3 is TGCAGTGCTAGGGGGATGGCTCAAGAGACCCAGTACTTC. It translates to CSARGMAQETQYF.

J is TRBJ2-1 and V is TRBV6-5; the match to TRBD2 covers 11 bases. This CDR3 region has 15 residues. V trimming: 3 bases; J trimming: 9 bases; junction bases outside the gene matches: 7. CDR1 is MNHEY and CDR2 is SVGAGI in the germline V gene. The CDR3 sequence: CASSYTIAGGAEQFF. Written as DNA, the CDR3 is TGTGCCAGCAGTTATACCATAGCGGGAGGGGCTGAGCAGTTCTTC.

The CDR3 loop reads CSAPTSDIGQYF. The CDR3 region has the DNA TGCAGTGCTCCCACTAGCGATATTGGGCAGTATTTT. The chain combines TRBV20-1 with TRBJ2-3; 7 nucleotides align to TRBD2. V lost 5 bases to trimming and J lost 11 bases; unmatched junction nucleotides: 10. The CDR3 runs 12 residues. CDR1 and CDR2 (germline): DFQATT, SNEGSKA (reference sequence).

This clonotype was seen more than once but under ten times. The chain uses TRBV11-2 and TRBJ2-3, with 9 nucleotides matching TRBD2. The CDR3 runs to 17 residues. Germline V gives CDR1 SGHAT, CDR2 FQNNGV. V was clipped by 3 bases and J by 2 bases; unmatched bases: 9. The DNA of the CDR3 is TGTGCCAGCAGCTTCACAAATAGCGGGAGAGTCACAGATACGCAGTATTTT. Translating gives CASSFTNSGRVTDTQYF.

Concerning this clonotype: Just one base apart from a much larger clone, this may be a read error. The V call is TRBV5-1, the J call TRBJ2-1; 7 nucleotides match TRBD2. Germline V lookup: CDR1 SGHRS, CDR2 YFSETQ. The CDR3 runs to 18 residues. V was pared by 0 bases and J by 0 bases, with 9 bases of the junction left unmatched. DNA for the CDR3: TGCGCCAGCAGCTTGGGGGGAGCGGGGCTCTCCTCCTACAATGAGCAGTTCTTC. Translated: CASSLGGAGLSSYNEQFF.

This clonotype was recorded a few times. V is TRBV6-2 or TRBV6-3 and J is TRBJ2-1; unclear D gene. V was pared by 2 bases and J by 2 bases, with 4 bases between. Germline V gene data show CDR1 as MNHEY and CDR2 as SVGEGT. The CDR3 consists of 13 residues. DNA for the CDR3: TGTGCCAGCAGTTACCAGCCCTACAATGAGCAGTTCTTC. Amino acids: CASSYQPYNEQFF.

The rearrangement joins TRBV4-1 to TRBJ1-5; D is ambiguous. The V gene's germline CDR1 is MGHRA and CDR2 YSYEKL. The V gene lost 0 bases and the J gene lost 2 bases, with 5 bases spanning the gap. The CDR3 runs to 14 residues. This CDR3 is CASSQERGNQPQHF. The CDR3 DNA sequence: TGCGCCAGCAGCCAAGAGAGGGGCAATCAGCCCCAGCATTTT.

This clonotype has a handful of counts. The V call is TRBV7-2, the J call TRBJ2-5, with TRBD2 matching over 8 bases. The V gene's germline CDR1 is SGHTA and CDR2 FQGNSA. The CDR3 sequence is 19 residues long. The V gene end was trimmed by 2 bases and the J gene end by 2 bases; junction bases not matched to a gene: 16. CDR3 DNA: TGTGCCAGCAGCTTACACGGTCTGGGAGCGGGGGCTACTCAAGAGACCCAGTACTTC. Translating it yields CASSLHGLGAGATQETQYF.

This rearrangement joins TRBV5-6 to TRBJ2-4; 10 bases are a match to TRBD2. J lost 4 bases, V lost 4 bases, and 11 bases had no gene match. Germline V gene lookup returns CDR1 SGHDT and CDR2 YYEEEE. This CDR3 is built from 17 residues. CDR3 sequence: CASSPATSGLAKNIQYF. The CDR3 DNA sequence: TGTGCCAGCAGCCCTGCGACTAGCGGGCTGGCAAAAAACATTCAGTACTTC.

The J gene is TRBJ2-1, the V gene TRBV9, with D perhaps given as TRBD1 or TRBD2 (6 bases each). CDR3 length: 16 residues. Deletions cut 0 bases from V and 7 bases from J, with 17 bases between. Germline CDR1 and CDR2: SGDLS and YYNGEE. The CDR3 bases are TGTGCCAGCAGCGTAGCTGGGGGGCAGGGGAGGAATGAGCAGTTCTTC. As protein: CASSVAGGQGRNEQFF.

This chain connects TRBV5-1 to TRBJ2-1; 9 bases agree with TRBD1. Germline CDR1 reads SGHRS; CDR2 reads YFSETQ. The CDR3 extends over 16 amino acids. V shed 6 bases, J shed 9 bases, and the junction held 16 bases outside the gene matches. The CDR3 reads CASTSPAGTGYREQFF. CDR3 in DNA: TGCGCCAGCACCTCCCCGGCCGGGACAGGGTACCGTGAGCAGTTCTTC.

The chain combines TRBV12-3 or TRBV12-4 with TRBJ1-1, with 7 bases that match TRBD1. The CDR3 covers 16 residues. Trimming took 6 bases from V and 4 from J; bases not matched to a gene: 14. The CDR3 region has the DNA TGTGCCAGCAGCCTCAAGCGACAGGGTCGGGGCACTGAAGCTTTCTTT. This codes for CASSLKRQGRGTEAFF.

The rearrangement joins TRBV7-2 to TRBJ2-1, with D maybe TRBD2 (7 bases). From germline, CDR1 is SGHTA and CDR2 FQGNSA. The CDR3 covers 18 residues. Trimming removed 1 base from V and 5 bases from J, with 21 bases in between. The CDR3 bases are TGTGCCAGCAGCTTAGGGTGGTGGGCGGGGGACACACACAATGAGCAGTTCTTC. Translating gives CASSLGWWAGDTHNEQFF.

The CDR3 bases are TGCAGCGTTGAGGAGATTACGCCTGGCTACACCTTC. Translated: CSVEEITPGYTF. The V call is TRBV29-1, the J call TRBJ1-2; D is undetermined. The CDR3 totals 12 residues. V lost 3 bases to trimming and J lost 7 bases, with 12 bases between them. Per germline, CDR1 SQVTM and CDR2 ANQGSEA.

The rearrangement joins TRBV6-5 to TRBJ1-1, with a tentative D call TRBD1 (6 bases). CDR1 and CDR2 from the germline V gene are MNHEY and SVGAGI. CDR3 size: 14 residues. Between the trimmed V and J ends, which lost 4 bases and 7 bases, there was a span of 16 bases. CDR3 nucleotide sequence: TGTGCCAGCAGTTCCCGGGACATGAATAATGAAGCTTTCTTT. Protein: CASSSRDMNNEAFF.

This chain joins TRBV20-1 and TRBJ2-1; TRBD2 matches at 8 bases. The junction had 8 bases not matched to a gene; V was cut back by 8 bases and J by 5 bases. CDR1 is DFQATT, CDR2 SNEGSKA, per germline (reference sequence). The CDR3 totals 13 residues. CDR3 DNA sequence: TGCAGTTCGAGCGGGGGTAGGGACAATGAGCAGTTCTTC. This gives the protein CSSSGGRDNEQFF.

V and J are TRBV7-6 and TRBJ2-3; D may be TRBD1 or TRBD2 (5 bases each). CDR1 is SGHVS and CDR2 is FNYEAQ in the germline V gene. V was clipped by 5 bases and J by 0 bases, with 21 bases between them. The CDR3 sequence is 18 residues long. For the CDR3, the DNA is TGTGCCAGCAGCCAGAGGGGTACTACCTCTTCTAGCACAGATACGCAGTATTTT. Its translation: CASSQRGTTSSSTDTQYF.

This clonotype was found a few times. The rearrangement joins TRBV4-3 to TRBJ2-5; possibly TRBD2 for D (5 bases). The J call is doubtful: the DNA matches TRBJ2-7 better. The CDR3 contains 14 residues. Germline CDR1 is LGHNA and CDR2 is YSLEER. CDR3 loop: CASSQDLLAAEQYF. In DNA form, the CDR3 reads TGCGCCAGCAGCCAAGATTTGCTAGCAGCCGAGCAGTACTTC.

This chain uses TRBV7-2 with TRBJ2-5; 11 bases match TRBD2. CDR1 and CDR2 from the germline V gene are SGHTA and FQGNSA. This CDR3 spans 16 amino acids. V trimming: 6 bases; J trimming: 1 base; junction bases outside the gene matches: 7. CDR3 sequence: CASRGRGLAVQETQYF. CDR3 nucleotide sequence: TGTGCCAGCAGAGGAAGGGGACTAGCGGTCCAAGAGACCCAGTACTTC.